This T cell receptor (beta chain) was recorded in a study of Graves' ophthalmopathy and Graves' hyperthyroidism. As for the study in general: Stable hyperthyroid donors showed no ophthalmopathy during 18 months follow-up. Notes on the study in general: Stable hyperthyroidism and ophthalmopathy were told apart by a 13-signature model, which achieved roughly 90% sensitivity and almost 82% specificity. Blood shared most expanded thyroid clonotypes above 0.001 frequency.

The sequenced template was RNA, covering the TCR beta CDR3 region. After a first-round RT-PCR with HTBI primers, a second-round multiplex PCR was run. TCRdb processed the multiplex PCR reads anew with MiXCR; each CDR3 protein has one entry. The sample lists 580,000 or so distinct CDR3 sequences, less than 40% seen once, with about 4.1% in the top ten. Exclusion criteria comprised other autoimmune diseases, uncontrolled infections, pregnancy or lactation in patients. Germline assignment: CDR1 SQVTM and CDR2 ANQGSEA. The CDR3 is 14 amino acids. In the case of this clonotype: Antigen: not known.

Sequencing was done on a sample of peripheral blood or thyroid tissue (not recorded which). The receptor's source is an adult man with Graves' hyperthyroidism. The chain employs TRBV29-1 and TRBJ2-5, with 7 positions matching TRBD1. TRBJ2-1 explains the end of the DNA better; the J call may be wrong. DNA for the CDR3: TGCAGCGTGTGTAGGGCAGGGGGTGGCGATGAGCAGTTCTTC. This sequence encodes CSVCRAGGGDEQFF.